These T cell receptor beta chains were read from a single sample in a study of CD8 T cells in Susac syndrome. TCRdb fed the immunoSEQ multiplex PCR reads into MiXCR, producing one record per CDR3 protein. The data show about 200,000 distinct CDR3 sequences, with roughly 96% seen just once and about 0.09% held by the top ten. Sequencing used CD4+ T cells from PBMCs. These receptors originate from a human donor with multiple sclerosis. CDR3s include the opening cysteine and the closing phenylalanine or tryptophan. The D gene is left open where the match is weak. Rows may omit the clone size; those that give it use once, few, many or a size class.

V gene,D gene,J gene,CDR3 length,clone size,CDR3 protein,CDR3 DNA
TRBV9,.,TRBJ2-7,12,.,CASSVLGGEQYF,TGTGCCAGCAGCGTACTTGGGGGGGAGCAGTACTTC
TRBV2,.,TRBJ2-1,12,.,CASSDRDNEQFF,TGTGCCAGCAGCGACCGAGACAATGAGCAGTTCTTC
TRBV5-1,.,TRBJ2-7,13,.,CASSPNLPYEQYF,TGCGCCAGCAGCCCGAACCTCCCTTACGAGCAGTACTTC
TRBV29-1,.,TRBJ1-4,17,.,CSVEDRRNFATNEKLFF,TGCAGCGTTGAAGATCGACGGAACTTTGCAACTAATGAAAAACTGTTTTTT
TRBV12-5,.,TRBJ1-4,13,.,CASGWTVNEKLFF,TGTGCTAGTGGTTGGACAGTTAATGAAAAACTGTTTTTT
TRBV3-1,TRBD2,TRBJ2-7,16,once,CASSQEGGRAGREQYF,TGTGCCAGCAGCCAAGAAGGCGGGAGGGCCGGTAGGGAGCAGTACTTC
TRBV19,.,TRBJ1-5,13,.,CASSVALYQPQHF,TGTGCCAGTAGTGTCGCCCTGTATCAGCCCCAGCATTTT
TRBV20-1,.,TRBJ2-1,16,.,CSAREGRAGPDNEQFF,TGCAGTGCTAGAGAAGGGCGAGCGGGTCCCGACAATGAGCAGTTCTTC
TRBV2,.,TRBJ1-1,12,.,CASSELGAEAFF,TGTGCCAGCAGTGAATTGGGGGCCGAAGCTTTCTTT
TRBV20-1,.,TRBJ2-5,12,.,CSAPASDETQYF,TGCAGTGCTCCAGCTAGCGACGAGACCCAGTACTTC
TRBV3-1,TRBD2,TRBJ2-1,12,.,CATGGRGDEQFF,TGTGCCACGGGCGGGAGGGGGGATGAGCAGTTCTTC
TRBV3-1,.,TRBJ2-2,15,.,CASSTRLEGSRELFF,TGTGCCAGCAGCACCCGACTAGAAGGGTCCCGGGAGCTGTTTTTT
TRBV30,TRBD2,TRBJ2-7,16,.,CAWTPRAGGSSYEQYF,TGTGCCTGGACCCCCAGGGCGGGAGGGAGTTCCTACGAGCAGTACTTC
TRBV29-1,.,TRBJ2-1,12,.,CSVEGTLDEQFF,TGCAGCGTTGAAGGTACTTTGGATGAGCAGTTCTTC
TRBV27,.,TRBJ2-7,15,once,CASIPPGATSYEQYF,TGTGCCAGCATACCACCCGGGGCAACCTCCTACGAGCAGTACTTC
TRBV7-2,.,TRBJ1-2,10,.,CASGDYGYTF,TGTGCCAGCGGGGACTATGGCTACACCTTC
TRBV27,.,TRBJ2-2,13,.,CASRTLGIGELFF,TGTGCCAGCCGGACACTTGGGATCGGGGAGCTGTTTTTT
TRBV27,.,TRBJ1-1,14,.,CASRFGQSGTEAFF,TGTGCCAGCCGCTTTGGACAGAGCGGCACTGAAGCTTTCTTT
TRBV29-1,TRBD2,TRBJ2-1,15,.,CSVPGLGVWTNEQFF,TGCAGCGTCCCCGGACTAGGAGTATGGACGAATGAGCAGTTCTTC
TRBV20-1,.,TRBJ1-5,13,.,CSASSRSNQPQHF,TGCAGTGCTAGCTCACGGAGCAATCAGCCCCAGCATTTT
TRBV9,.,TRBJ1-1,15,.,CASSVGWGRDTEAFF,TGTGCCAGCAGCGTAGGTTGGGGGCGTGACACTGAAGCTTTCTTT
TRBV7-9,TRBD2,TRBJ2-2,16,once,CASSLVLAGATGELFF,TGTGCCAGCAGCTTAGTACTAGCGGGAGCCACCGGGGAGCTGTTTTTT
TRBV6-2/TRBV6-3,.,TRBJ1-2,13,.,CASSYEGTAGYTF,TGTGCCAGCAGTTACGAAGGAACAGCTGGCTACACCTTC
TRBV24-1,.,TRBJ2-3,13,.,CATSDTHTDTQYF,TGTGCCACCAGTGACACCCATACAGATACGCAGTATTTT
TRBV7-9,TRBD1,TRBJ2-2,18,.,CASSLDRGDSLDTGELFF,TGTGCCAGCAGCTTGGACAGGGGCGATAGTCTGGACACCGGGGAGCTGTTTTTT
TRBV15,.,TRBJ2-7,14,.,CATSRDLPAYEQYF,TGTGCCACCAGCAGAGATCTCCCTGCCTACGAGCAGTACTTC
TRBV5-1,.,TRBJ2-7,13,.,CASNAGSSYEQYF,TGCGCCAGCAACGCTGGAAGCTCCTACGAGCAGTACTTC
TRBV20-1,TRBD2,TRBJ2-7,16,.,CSARDRTSGKAYEQYF,TGCAGTGCTAGAGACCGAACTAGCGGGAAGGCCTACGAGCAGTACTTC
TRBV4-1,TRBD2,TRBJ2-3,16,.,CASSQEGLGRSDTQYF,TGCGCCAGCAGCCAAGAGGGACTAGGGAGGTCGGATACGCAGTATTTT
TRBV3-1,.,TRBJ2-7,15,once,CASSREGLSYYEQYF,TGTGCCAGCAGTCGGGAAGGCCTCTCTTACTACGAGCAGTACTTC
TRBV12-3/TRBV12-4,TRBD1,TRBJ2-3,15,.,CASSLDRGLGNTQYF,TGTGCCAGCAGTTTGGACAGGGGGCTAGGAAATACGCAGTATTTT
TRBV7-9,.,TRBJ1-1,14,few,CASSPGRVNTEAFF,TGTGCCAGCAGCCCAGGACGGGTGAACACTGAAGCTTTCTTT
TRBV20-1,.,TRBJ2-7,14,.,CSASRTVVDGEQYF,TGCAGTGCTTCCAGAACGGTCGTAGACGGCGAGCAGTACTTC
TRBV12-3/TRBV12-4,.,TRBJ2-1,13,.,CASSLEGGREQFF,TGTGCCAGCAGTTTAGAGGGAGGACGTGAGCAGTTCTTC
TRBV5-1,TRBD1,TRBJ2-2,15,.,CASQPGTGATGELFF,TGCGCCTCTCAGCCCGGGACAGGGGCCACCGGGGAGCTGTTTTTT
TRBV6-2/TRBV6-3,TRBD2,TRBJ2-7,16,.,CASKATAGEVSYEQYF,TGTGCCAGCAAAGCAACAGCGGGAGAAGTATCCTACGAGCAGTACTTC
TRBV9,.,TRBJ2-1,12,.,CASSVGGHEQFF,TGTGCCAGCAGCGTAGGGGGGCATGAGCAGTTCTTC
TRBV12-3/TRBV12-4,TRBD2,TRBJ2-5,17,.,CASTSGRGWHRGETQYF,TGTGCCAGCACCTCCGGGAGGGGTTGGCATAGGGGCGAGACCCAGTACTTC
TRBV5-1,.,TRBJ1-2,14,.,CASSLAYKEESYTF,TGCGCCAGCAGCTTGGCCTACAAAGAGGAAAGCTACACCTTC
TRBV2,.,TRBJ1-4,14,once,CASREGGTNEKLFF,TGTGCCAGCAGGGAGGGGGGCACTAATGAAAAACTGTTTTTT
TRBV20-1,.,TRBJ1-1,13,.,CSAFGQLNTEAFF,TGCAGTGCCTTCGGACAGTTGAACACTGAAGCTTTCTTT
TRBV5-1,.,TRBJ2-7,14,.,CASSYSTGPYEQYF,TGCGCCAGCAGTTACTCGACAGGACCCTACGAGCAGTACTTC
TRBV20-1,.,TRBJ2-7,16,once,CSARDPGAGPLREQYF,TGCAGTGCTAGAGATCCGGGCGCGGGGCCTTTGAGAGAGCAGTACTTC
TRBV29-1,.,TRBJ2-2,15,.,CSVEDSRSEAGELFF,TGCAGCGTTGAAGATTCTCGCTCTGAGGCCGGGGAGCTGTTTTTT
TRBV12-5,.,TRBJ1-6,13,once,CASGRTEESPLHF,TGTGCTAGTGGTCGGACGGAGGAATCACCCCTCCACTTT
TRBV5-1,.,TRBJ1-1,16,.,CASSLGAAGAGTEAFF,TGCGCCAGCAGCTTGGGGGCGGCAGGGGCCGGCACTGAAGCTTTCTTT
TRBV7-9,TRBD2,TRBJ2-1,15,.,CASSFWKRESNEQFF,TGTGCCAGCAGCTTTTGGAAGCGGGAGTCTAATGAGCAGTTCTTC
TRBV28,.,TRBJ2-4,14,.,CASSFIRGKNIQYF,TGTGCCAGCAGTTTTATCAGGGGCAAAAACATTCAGTACTTC
TRBV29-1,.,TRBJ2-5,13,.,CSVDREPAGAQYF,TGCAGCGTTGACAGGGAGCCCGCAGGGGCCCAGTACTTC
TRBV25-1,.,TRBJ1-1,13,.,CASSTRGMTEAFF,TGTGCCAGCAGCACCAGGGGAATGACTGAAGCTTTCTTT
TRBV20-1,.,TRBJ1-2,11,.,CSPGQLYGYTF,TGCAGTCCCGGACAGCTCTATGGCTACACCTTC
TRBV9,.,TRBJ1-1,12,few,CASSVVDTEAFF,TGTGCCAGCAGCGTAGTTGACACTGAAGCTTTCTTT
TRBV12-3/TRBV12-4,.,TRBJ2-1,15,.,CASSSRWGDVNEQFF,TGTGCCAGCAGTTCCCGATGGGGGGATGTGAATGAGCAGTTCTTC
TRBV5-6,TRBD1,TRBJ1-5,16,.,CGSSSTGGSSNQPQHF,TGTGGCAGCAGCTCGACAGGGGGTAGTAGCAATCAGCCCCAGCATTTT